Listed below are T cell receptor beta chains from one sample, sequenced in a study of shared clonotypes between healthy human individuals. Some clones are missing from TCRdb's copy, which holds only in-frame ones; the method was immunoSEQ multiplex PCR. In the table there are approximately 600,000 clones, roughly 96% of which are singletons. Sequenced sample: naive CD8+ T cells sorted from blood. These receptors were collected from a woman in her thirties in good health. Both conserved end residues are part of each CDR3. The D gene is left open where the match is weak. Size is stated for part of the rows, as once, few or many counts, or as a class when the clone is expanded.

D: TRBD1
J: TRBJ1-1
V: TRBV7-8
length: 14
size: .
DNA: TGTGCCAGCAGCCTCAGGGGGGGGAGGAGGGAAGCTTTCTTT
CDR3: CASSLRGGRREAFF

D: .
J: TRBJ2-6
V: TRBV5-1
length: 15
size: .
DNA: TGCGCCAGCAGCTCCAGGGGTTCAGGGGCCAACGTCCTGACTTTC
CDR3: CASSSRGSGANVLTF

D: .
J: TRBJ1-1
V: TRBV7-3
length: 16
size: .
DNA: TGTGCCAGCAGTTCTGGACTCGGGGGCGCGGACACTGAAGCTTTCTTT
CDR3: CASSSGLGGADTEAFF

D: TRBD1
J: TRBJ1-2
V: TRBV30
length: 11
size: few
DNA: TGTGCCTTGGGACAGGGGCACGGCTACACCTTC
CDR3: CALGQGHGYTF

D: .
J: TRBJ1-1
V: TRBV5-6
length: 13
size: .
DNA: TGTGCCAGCAGCGGATTTATGAACCCCGAAGCTTTCTTT
CDR3: CASSGFMNPEAFF

D: .
J: TRBJ2-2
V: TRBV9
length: 12
size: .
DNA: TGTGCCAGCAGCGCCCACCCCGGGGAGCTGTTTTTT
CDR3: CASSAHPGELFF

D: .
J: TRBJ2-1
V: TRBV18
length: 13
size: .
DNA: TGTGCCAGCTCAAAGAAGGGGTACGGTGAGCAGTTCTTC
CDR3: CASSKKGYGEQFF

D: .
J: TRBJ1-3
V: TRBV28
length: 14
size: .
DNA: TGTGCCAGCAACCCCACGTACTCTGGAAACACCATATATTTT
CDR3: CASNPTYSGNTIYF

D: TRBD2
J: TRBJ2-1
V: TRBV4-1
length: 17
size: once
DNA: TGCGCCAGCAGCCAAGGGACTAGCGGGAGCTCCTACAATGAGCAGTTCTTC
CDR3: CASSQGTSGSSYNEQFF

D: .
J: TRBJ2-7
V: TRBV5-1
length: 13
size: .
DNA: TGCGCCAGCACTTTAGAGGGGTCCTACGAGCAGTACTTC
CDR3: CASTLEGSYEQYF

D: .
J: TRBJ1-2
V: TRBV27
length: 13
size: .
DNA: TGTGCCAGCAGTTTTTCTGGGAACTATGGCTACACCTTC
CDR3: CASSFSGNYGYTF

D: TRBD1
J: TRBJ1-2
V: TRBV19
length: 14
size: .
DNA: TGTGCCAGTAGTACACGGGACAGGGAGGTTGGCTACACCTTC
CDR3: CASSTRDREVGYTF

D: .
J: TRBJ1-1
V: TRBV5-4
length: 13
size: .
DNA: TGTGCCAGCCAAAACACAGGTTACACTGAAGCTTTCTTT
CDR3: CASQNTGYTEAFF

D: .
J: TRBJ2-7
V: TRBV5-6
length: 12
size: .
DNA: TGTGCCAGCAGCTTGACTGGTAGCGAGCAGTACTTC
CDR3: CASSLTGSEQYF

D: .
J: TRBJ2-7
V: TRBV12-1
length: 11
size: .
DNA: TGTGCCAGCCCGCCCCAGGACGAGCAGTACTTC
CDR3: CASPPQDEQYF

D: .
J: TRBJ1-5
V: TRBV19
length: 14
size: .
DNA: TGTGCCAGTAGTTGGACACCTACTAATCAGCCCCAGCATTTT
CDR3: CASSWTPTNQPQHF

D: .
J: TRBJ2-5
V: TRBV19
length: 15
size: .
DNA: TGTGCCAGTAGGACCTCAGGGTTCCCCCAAGAGACCCAGTACTTC
CDR3: CASRTSGFPQETQYF

D: .
J: TRBJ2-7
V: TRBV27
length: 13
size: once
DNA: TGTGCCAGCAGTTTTGGCAGGGGTTACGAGCAGTACTTC
CDR3: CASSFGRGYEQYF

D: .
J: TRBJ2-2
V: TRBV7-2
length: 17
size: .
DNA: TGTGCCAGCAGCCTAAACCTGGGCCAAGAGAGGGCCGGGGAGCTGTTTTTT
CDR3: CASSLNLGQERAGELFF

D: .
J: TRBJ1-4
V: TRBV7-9
length: 15
size: few
DNA: TGTGCCAGCAGCCTCCAACTTCGACAGAATGAAAAACTGTTTTTT
CDR3: CASSLQLRQNEKLFF

D: TRBD1
J: TRBJ2-7
V: TRBV19
length: 14
size: .
DNA: TGTGCCAGTAGTATGGGACAGGGTCCCTACGAGCAGTACTTC
CDR3: CASSMGQGPYEQYF

D: .
J: TRBJ1-2
V: TRBV28
length: 13
size: .
DNA: TGTGCCAGCAGCCCGGACCCCAACTATGGCTACACCTTC
CDR3: CASSPDPNYGYTF

D: .
J: TRBJ2-7
V: TRBV5-5
length: 14
size: .
DNA: TGTGCCAGCAGCTTGGTGGGGGCGCCCAACGAGCAGTACTTC
CDR3: CASSLVGAPNEQYF

D: .
J: TRBJ1-1
V: TRBV9
length: 15
size: few
DNA: TGTGCCAGCAGCGTAGGTGCAGGGGCGAACACTGAAGCTTTCTTT
CDR3: CASSVGAGANTEAFF

D: TRBD1
J: TRBJ1-2
V: TRBV14
length: 15
size: .
DNA: TGTGCCAGCAGCCAGACAGGGTTACTTGACTATGGCTACACCTTC
CDR3: CASSQTGLLDYGYTF

D: TRBD2
J: TRBJ2-1
V: TRBV11-2
length: 13
size: .
DNA: TGTGCCAGCAGCCGACTAGCTGATGGTGAGCAGTTCTTC
CDR3: CASSRLADGEQFF

D: .
J: TRBJ1-5
V: TRBV30
length: 13
size: few
DNA: TGTGCCTGGAGTGATCCCGGCAATCAGCCCCAGCATTTT
CDR3: CAWSDPGNQPQHF

D: .
J: TRBJ1-3
V: TRBV4-1
length: 15
size: .
DNA: TGCGCCAGCAGCCAAGTAGGTGGCTCTGGAAACACCATATATTTT
CDR3: CASSQVGGSGNTIYF

D: .
J: TRBJ2-2
V: TRBV28
length: 13
size: .
DNA: TGTGCCAGCAGTTTAAACCCCACCGGGGAGCTGTTTTTT
CDR3: CASSLNPTGELFF

D: TRBD1
J: TRBJ1-1
V: TRBV2
length: 15
size: .
DNA: TGTGCCAGCAGGCCAGGGGGAAGGCCCAACACTGAAGCTTTCTTT
CDR3: CASRPGGRPNTEAFF

D: TRBD1
J: TRBJ1-4
V: TRBV19
length: 14
size: .
DNA: TGTGCCAGTAGATACAGGGGAAGCAATGAAAAACTGTTTTTT
CDR3: CASRYRGSNEKLFF

D: TRBD2
J: TRBJ2-2
V: TRBV28
length: 18
size: .
DNA: TGTGCCAGCAGTTATCAGGGACTAGCCCCGGGGAACACCGGGGAGCTGTTTTTT
CDR3: CASSYQGLAPGNTGELFF

D: .
J: TRBJ1-3
V: TRBV28
length: 17
size: once
DNA: TGTGCCAGCAGTTTATTCCTAAAATTAAATAGAAGGGACACCATATATTTT
CDR3: CASSLFLKLNRRDTIYF

D: .
J: TRBJ2-7
V: TRBV7-8
length: 16
size: .
DNA: TGTGCCAGCAGCCAGACCGGGACTCTTCCCAAGTACGAGCAGTACTTC
CDR3: CASSQTGTLPKYEQYF

D: .
J: TRBJ1-1
V: TRBV19
length: 15
size: .
DNA: TGTGCCAGTCGATCCTTCCAGACAATGAACACTGAAGCTTTCTTT
CDR3: CASRSFQTMNTEAFF

D: .
J: TRBJ2-7
V: TRBV4-1
length: 16
size: .
DNA: TGCGCCAGCAGCCAAGACGAGGAGGTAGGCTCCTACGAGCAGTACTTC
CDR3: CASSQDEEVGSYEQYF

D: TRBD1
J: TRBJ1-5
V: TRBV10-2
length: 16
size: .
DNA: TGCGCCAGCAGTGACGAGGGACAGGGGGGAACTCAGCCCCAGCATTTT
CDR3: CASSDEGQGGTQPQHF

D: .
J: TRBJ2-1
V: TRBV28
length: 15
size: .
DNA: TGTGCCAGCAGTTCCCCTCCTATGGGTCAGAATGAGCAGTTCTTC
CDR3: CASSSPPMGQNEQFF

D: TRBD2
J: TRBJ2-1
V: TRBV11-2
length: 16
size: .
DNA: TGTGCCAGCAGCTTAGAGACTAGCGGGAGGGCAAATGAGCAGTTCTTC
CDR3: CASSLETSGRANEQFF

D: .
J: TRBJ1-1
V: TRBV2
length: 11
size: .
DNA: TGTGCCAGCAGGTCCGGGGGCGAAGCTTTCTTT
CDR3: CASRSGGEAFF

D: .
J: TRBJ1-1
V: TRBV19
length: 14
size: .
DNA: TGTGCCAGTAGTATAGATCTAGAGGACACTGAAGCTTTCTTT
CDR3: CASSIDLEDTEAFF

D: .
J: TRBJ1-1
V: TRBV19
length: 12
size: .
DNA: TGTGCCAGTAGCCAGGGGAACACTGAAGCTTTCTTT
CDR3: CASSQGNTEAFF

D: TRBD2
J: TRBJ2-5
V: TRBV15
length: 17
size: .
DNA: TGTGCCACCAGCAGAGTAGGTAGCGGGAGGGCCCAAGAGACCCAGTACTTC
CDR3: CATSRVGSGRAQETQYF

D: .
J: TRBJ2-7
V: TRBV15
length: 14
size: .
DNA: TGTGCCACCAGCTCTTCCCAGGCCATCTACGAGCAGTACTTC
CDR3: CATSSSQAIYEQYF